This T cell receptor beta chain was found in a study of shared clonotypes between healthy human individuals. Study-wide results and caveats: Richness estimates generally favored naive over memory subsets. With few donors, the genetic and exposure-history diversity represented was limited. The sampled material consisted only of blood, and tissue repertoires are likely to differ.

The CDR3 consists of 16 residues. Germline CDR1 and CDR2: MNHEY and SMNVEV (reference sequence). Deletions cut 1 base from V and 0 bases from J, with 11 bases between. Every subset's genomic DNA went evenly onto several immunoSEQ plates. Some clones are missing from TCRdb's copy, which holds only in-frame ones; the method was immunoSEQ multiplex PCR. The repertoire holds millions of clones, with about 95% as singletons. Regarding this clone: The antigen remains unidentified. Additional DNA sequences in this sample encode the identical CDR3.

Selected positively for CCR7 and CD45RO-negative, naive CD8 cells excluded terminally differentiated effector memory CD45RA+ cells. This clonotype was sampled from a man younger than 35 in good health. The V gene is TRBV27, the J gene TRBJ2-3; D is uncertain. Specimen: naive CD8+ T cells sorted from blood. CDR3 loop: CASSLLAGASTDTQYF. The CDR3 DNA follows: TGTGCCAGCAGTTTATTAGCAGGAGCCAGCACAGATACGCAGTATTTT.